The entry below gives a single TCR beta chain sequence along with its context. This entry is derived from a study of control samples from healthy donors and cancer patients. TCRdb keeps only in-frame clones here, not all; method: immunoSEQ multiplex PCR. This sample's table has about 200,000 clones. Germline CDR1 is SGDLS and CDR2 is YYNGEE. V was cut by 2 bases and J by 0 bases, with 12 bases left in between. The CDR3 totals 16 residues. The chain recombines TRBV9 with TRBJ1-3, with no clear D. The clonotype comes from a woman aged 25 to 39 in good health. Sequenced: blood. The DNA for the CDR3 is TGTGCCAGCAGCGTCGGGTCCAGCAGCTCTGGAAACACCATATATTTT. Translating gives CASSVGSSSSGNTIYF.